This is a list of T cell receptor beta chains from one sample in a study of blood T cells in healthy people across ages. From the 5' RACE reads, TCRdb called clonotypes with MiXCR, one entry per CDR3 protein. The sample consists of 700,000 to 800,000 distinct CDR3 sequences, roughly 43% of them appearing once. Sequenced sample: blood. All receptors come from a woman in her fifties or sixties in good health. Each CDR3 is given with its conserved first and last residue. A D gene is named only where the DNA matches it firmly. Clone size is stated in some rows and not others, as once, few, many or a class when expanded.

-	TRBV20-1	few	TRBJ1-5	TGCAGTGCCCGAGGTGGAGGGAGGGGAAGCAATCAGCCCCAGCATTTT	CSARGGGRGSNQPQHF
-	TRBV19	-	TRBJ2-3	TGTGCCAGTAGTAGGCGATTGGACACAGATACGCAGTATTTT	CASSRRLDTDTQYF
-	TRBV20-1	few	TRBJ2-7	TGCAGTGCTAGCGACGGGATCTCCTACGAGCAGTACTTC	CSASDGISYEQYF
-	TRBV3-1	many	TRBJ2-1	TGTGCCAGCAGCCAAGACACGGGGGCCTACAATGAGCAGTTCTTC	CASSQDTGAYNEQFF
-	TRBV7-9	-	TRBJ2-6	TGTGCCAGCAGCTTATTATACGGGATCGGGGCCAACGTCCTGACTTTC	CASSLLYGIGANVLTF
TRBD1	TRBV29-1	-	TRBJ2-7	TGCAGCGTTGAAGGGACAGGGATTCAGTACTTC	CSVEGTGIQYF
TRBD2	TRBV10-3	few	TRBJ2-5	TGTGCCATCAGTGACCCCGGCTATGCGGGAGAAGAGACCCAGTACTTC	CAISDPGYAGEETQYF
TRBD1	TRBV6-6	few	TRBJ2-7	TGTGCCAGCAGTTCCAGACAGGGCCCCTACGAGCAGTACTTC	CASSSRQGPYEQYF
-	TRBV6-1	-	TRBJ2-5	TGTGCCAGCAGTGAAATGTCCCAAGAGACCCAGTACTTC	CASSEMSQETQYF
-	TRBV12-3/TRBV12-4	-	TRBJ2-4	TGTGCCAGCAGTTTAGCGATAGCCGGGTCTCGAAACATTCAGTACTTC	CASSLAIAGSRNIQYF
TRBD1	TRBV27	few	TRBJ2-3	TGTGCCAGCAGTGCTACAGGGGGCAGGACAGATACGCAGTATTTT	CASSATGGRTDTQYF
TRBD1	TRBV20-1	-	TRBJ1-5	TGCAGTGCGGGGGGACAGGGGGTCTGGCAGCCCCAGCATTTT	CSAGGQGVWQPQHF
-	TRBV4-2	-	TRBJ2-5	TGTGCCAGCAGCCGCAAGCAGGGAGACGAAGAGACCCAGTACTTC	CASSRKQGDEETQYF
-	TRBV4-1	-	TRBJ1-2	TGCGCCAGCAGCCAAGATAACAGGGAGAGCTATGGCTACACCTTC	CASSQDNRESYGYTF
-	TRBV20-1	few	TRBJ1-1	TGCAGTGCTAGAGATGGGGGGGGGCCGGCTGAAGCTTTCTTT	CSARDGGGPAEAFF
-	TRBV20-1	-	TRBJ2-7	TGCAGTCCAACGGGCCTCAATGAGCAGTACTTC	CSPTGLNEQYF
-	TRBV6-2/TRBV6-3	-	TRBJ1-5	TGTGCCAGCAGTTTTAGACAGTCTTTCTGGAGCAATCAGCCCCAGCATTTT	CASSFRQSFWSNQPQHF
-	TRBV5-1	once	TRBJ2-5	TGCGCCAGCAGCCTTGATACTGGAGGGGAGACCCAGTACTTC	CASSLDTGGETQYF
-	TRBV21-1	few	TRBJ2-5	TGTGCCAGCAGCAAAGCGGAGGGGAGCGGGGGCCGACAAGAGACCCAGTACTTC	CASSKAEGSGGRQETQYF
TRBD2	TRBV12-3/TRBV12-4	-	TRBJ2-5	TGTGCCAGCAGTTTCACTGGGACTAGTGAGTACTTC	CASSFTGTSEYF
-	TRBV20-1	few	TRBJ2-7	TGCAGTGCAGACGCGGGGAATTACGAGCAGTACTTC	CSADAGNYEQYF
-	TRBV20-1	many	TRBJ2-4	TGCAGTGCTACCCAGGGCGGAAACATTCAGTACTTC	CSATQGGNIQYF
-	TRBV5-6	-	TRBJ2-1	TGTGCCAGCAGCTTTTTGCGGGACACTTCCTACAATGAGCAGTTCTTC	CASSFLRDTSYNEQFF
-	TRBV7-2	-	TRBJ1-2	TGTGCCAGCAGCTTAGACCTCGGCGGCTACACCTTC	CASSLDLGGYTF
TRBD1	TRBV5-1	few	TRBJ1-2	TGCGCCAGCAGCCTACCCAAGCAGGGGGCGACTTTTTATGGCTACACCTTC	CASSLPKQGATFYGYTF
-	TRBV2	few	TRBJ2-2	TGTGCCAGCAGTGAAAGGCTAGGTTCCGGGGAGCTGTTTTTT	CASSERLGSGELFF
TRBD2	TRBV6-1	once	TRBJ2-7	TGTGCCAGCAGTGAAGCGCCGACTAGCTCCTACGGGCAGTACTTC	CASSEAPTSSYGQYF
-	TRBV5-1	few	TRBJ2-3	TGCGCCAGCAGCTTCGGTGGACGTAACACAGATACGCAGTATTTT	CASSFGGRNTDTQYF
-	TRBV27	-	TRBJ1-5	TGTGCCAGCAGTGGACAGACTAATCAGCCCCAGCATTTT	CASSGQTNQPQHF
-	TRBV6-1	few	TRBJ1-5	TGTGCCAGCAGTGGGCGGGCCGGGGGCTTGATACTTAGCAATCAGCCCCAGCATTTT	CASSGRAGGLILSNQPQHF
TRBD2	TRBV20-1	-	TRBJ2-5	TGCAGTGCTGACGGGACTAGCGAAAGGGTGACCCAGTACTTC	CSADGTSERVTQYF
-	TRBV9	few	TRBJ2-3	TGTGCCAGCAGCGTAGGAGGCGGCCATAGCACAGATACGCAGTATTTT	CASSVGGGHSTDTQYF
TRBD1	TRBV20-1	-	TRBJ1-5	TGCAGTGCTAGGGCGAGGACAGGACTTGGGCAGCCCCAGCATTTT	CSARARTGLGQPQHF